The next 19 T cell receptor beta chains were all read from a single sample in a study of cytomegalovirus exposure and HLA in healthy donors. Generated by immunoSEQ multiplex PCR, the TCRdb table keeps only in-frame clones and is missing some. The sample holds about 140,000 clones, 80% to 90% seen once. The sample taken for sequencing was PBMCs. The receptors originated from a man aged 18 to 29 in good health and CMV-seronegative.

CDR3 nucleotide sequence: TGTGCCAGCAGCTTGGCCTGGGGGGGCACTGAAGCTTTCTTT. It is translated as CASSLAWGGTEAFF. V and J are TRBV5-6 and TRBJ1-1; D may be TRBD1 (5 bases). Germline V gene sequence: CDR1 SGHDT, CDR2 YYEEEE. V dropped 0 bases and J dropped 4 bases, with 10 bases sitting between them. The CDR3 loop spans 14 amino acids.

V gene TRBV29-1 combines with J gene TRBJ1-3, with 10 bases aligning to TRBD1. The CDR3 has 14 residues. Germline assignment: CDR1 SQVTM and CDR2 ANQGSEA. J gave up 3 bases and V 4 bases, and 3 bases lay outside the gene matches. CDR3 bases: TGCAGCGTTGGGGGACAGGGGCTTGGAAACACCATATATTTT. Residues: CSVGGQGLGNTIYF.

The CDR3 DNA follows: TGTGCCAGCAGTTTACGGGGGAGTCCCTACAATGAGCAGTTCTTC. Translation gives CASSLRGSPYNEQFF. This rearrangement joins TRBV27 to TRBJ2-1; possibly TRBD2 for D (6 bases). The germline CDR1 and CDR2 sequences are MNHEY and SMNVEV (reference sequence). The CDR3 covers 15 residues. Trimming left V 2 bases short and J 2 bases short, with 10 bases between.

V and J are TRBV10-3 and TRBJ1-2, with TRBD1 identical over 9 bases. This CDR3 is 14 amino acids long. The V segment lost 5 bases and the J segment 5 bases; nucleotides outside the gene matches: 6. CDR1 is ENHRY, CDR2 SYGVKD, per germline. The CDR3 DNA reads as TGTGCCATCAGTCCGGGACAGGGATCATATGGCTACACCTTC. Amino acids: CAISPGQGSYGYTF.

V is TRBV7-6 and J is TRBJ1-1; 11 bases agree with TRBD1. Losses at the gene ends were 5 bases for V and 2 bases for J; bases not matched to a gene: 7. CDR3 length equals 16 residues. The germline V gene has CDR1 SGHVS and CDR2 FNYEAQ. The CDR3 bases are TGTGCCAGCAGCCGTGGGACAGGGGGTGGTAACACTGAAGCTTTCTTT. It is translated as CASSRGTGGGNTEAFF.

V usage is TRBV5-1 and J usage is TRBJ2-1; 7 bases are shared with TRBD1. Germline values: CDR1 SGHRS, CDR2 YFSETQ. V lost 5 bases and J lost 6; bases outside the gene matches: 5. The CDR3 contains 13 residues. The CDR3 nucleotides read TGCGCCAGCAGTCGACAGGGCACCAATGAGCAGTTCTTC. This sequence encodes CASSRQGTNEQFF.

The gene calls are TRBV27 and TRBJ1-6, with TRBD1 as a possible D gene (6 bases). The CDR3 is 16 residues long. CDR1 is MNHEY, CDR2 SMNVEV, per germline (reference sequence). V was shortened by 5 bases and J by 7 bases, with 18 bases between the two germline ends. The CDR3 protein is CASSPSWGHQNSPLHF. The CDR3 DNA sequence: TGTGCCAGCAGTCCTTCGTGGGGACATCAGAATTCACCCCTCCACTTT.

This sequence joins TRBV2 and TRBJ1-1; D unclear. Trimming removed 4 bases from V and 0 bases from J, with 6 bases in between. CDR1 and CDR2 (germline): SNHLY, FYNNEI. The CDR3 has 13 amino acids. The CDR3 DNA sequence: TGTGCCAGCAGTGCAGAAATGAACACTGAAGCTTTCTTT. This sequence encodes CASSAEMNTEAFF.

J is TRBJ1-4 and V is TRBV5-1, with 10 bases lining up with TRBD1. The CDR3 runs to 16 residues. The germline CDR1 and CDR2 sequences are SGHRS and YFSETQ. V lost 2 bases and J lost 4; bases outside the gene matches: 5. CDR3 coding DNA: TGCGCCAGCAGCTTTGACAGGGGGCGGAATAATGAAAAACTGTTTTTT. This sequence encodes CASSFDRGRNNEKLFF.

The chain couples TRBV7-9 to TRBJ1-2; D call uncertain. The V end was cut by 2 bases, the J end by 2 bases, with 12 bases between. Looked up from germline, CDR1 is SEHNR and CDR2 is FQNEAQ (reference sequence). The CDR3 totals 15 residues. The CDR3 reads CASSLSVDSNYGYTF. The DNA for the CDR3 is TGTGCCAGCAGCTTATCGGTAGACTCCAACTATGGCTACACCTTC.

The chain joins TRBV13 to TRBJ1-1; 9 positions match TRBD1. The CDR3 has 17 amino acids. The V gene's germline CDR1 is PRHDT and CDR2 FYEKMQ (reference sequence). The V segment lost 0 bases and the J segment 0 bases; nucleotides outside the gene matches: 5. In DNA, the CDR3 is TGTGCCAGCAGCTTAGGTGGGACAGGGTGGATGAACACTGAAGCTTTCTTT. Protein product: CASSLGGTGWMNTEAFF.

The chain is built from TRBV2 and TRBJ2-5; 16 nucleotides agree with TRBD2. Germline-derived CDR1 and CDR2 are SNHLY and FYNNEI. The CDR3 is made up of 17 amino acids. V was pared by 8 bases and J by 2 bases, with 8 bases of the junction left unmatched. This chain's CDR3 is CASRKGLAGGNQETQYF. CDR3 sequence (DNA): TGTGCCAGCCGGAAGGGACTAGCGGGGGGGAATCAAGAGACCCAGTACTTC.

This chain uses TRBV19 with TRBJ2-1, with D possibly TRBD2 on 5 matching bases. Trimming took 6 bases from V and 4 from J, leaving 16 bases between them. The CDR3 consists of 15 residues. Per germline, CDR1 LNHDA and CDR2 SQIVND (reference sequence). CDR3 nucleotides: TGTGCCAGTAGCCCCCGGGGTTCCCCATACAATGAGCAGTTCTTC. It specifies CASSPRGSPYNEQFF.

The chain couples TRBV28 to TRBJ1-2; D gene uncertain. The CDR3 is 13 residues long. Germline values: CDR1 MDHEN, CDR2 SYDVKM. The CDR3 nucleotides are TGTGGTTCCTCCGATCCCATGAGGGAGGGCTACACCTTC. Protein sequence: CGSSDPMREGYTF.

The CDR3, as DNA: TGTGCCAGTAGTCCGCGGACAGGGGTGGGCAATGAGCAGTTCTTC. It encodes CASSPRTGVGNEQFF. The chain uses TRBV19 and TRBJ2-1, with 9 nucleotides matching TRBD1. Germline CDR1 and CDR2: LNHDA and SQIVND (reference sequence). The junction had 8 bases not matched to a gene; V was cut back by 5 bases and J by 6 bases. The CDR3 contains 15 residues.

The sample holds one count of this clone. This chain joins TRBV19 and TRBJ2-5; 12 nucleotides agree with TRBD1. Germline CDR1 reads LNHDA; CDR2 reads SQIVND (reference sequence). With 3 bases clipped from V and 7 bases from J, the junction kept 6 bases outside the gene matches. The CDR3 is 15 residues long. This CDR3 is CASSIGTGGAATQYF. The DNA of the CDR3 is TGTGCCAGTAGTATCGGGACAGGGGGCGCGGCGACCCAGTACTTC. Full variable domain (outside the CDR3, taken from reference TRBV19 and TRBJ2-5): DGGITQSPKYLFRKEGQNVTLSCEQNLNHDAMYWYRQDPGQGLRLIYYSQIVNDFQKGDIAEGYSVSREKKESFPLTVTSAQKNPTAFYLCASSIGTGGAATQYFGPGTRLLVL.

The V call is TRBV9, the J call TRBJ2-1, with 7 bases aligning to TRBD1. The CDR3 extends over 12 amino acids. Trimming at V came to 4 bases and at J to 7 bases, leaving 2 bases not matched to a gene. Germline CDR1 is SGDLS and CDR2 is YYNGEE. The CDR3 DNA reads as TGTGCCAGCAGCTTGACAGGGAATGAGCAGTTCTTC. Translating gives CASSLTGNEQFF. Filled out from reference TRBV9 and TRBJ2-1, the complete variable domain reads DSGVTQTPKHLITATGQRVTLRCSPRSGDLSVYWYQQSLDQGLQFLIQYYNGEERAKGNILERFSAQQFPDLHSELNLSSLELGDSALYFCASSLTGNEQFFGPGTRLTVL.

The rearrangement uses TRBV7-2 and TRBJ2-7; 8 bases match TRBD1. Germline CDR1 is SGHTA and CDR2 is FQGNSA. CDR3 length equals 16 residues. V trimming: 1 base; J trimming: 3 bases; junction bases outside the gene matches: 8. DNA of the CDR3: TGTGCCAGCAGCTTAGGGGCAGGGGGCGCCGTCTACGAGCAGTACTTC. It codes for CASSLGAGGAVYEQYF.

This clone was detected only once. V and J are TRBV29-1 and TRBJ2-2, with 8 bases lining up with TRBD2. The CDR3 spans 15 residues. Trimming at V came to 4 bases and at J to 4 bases, leaving 8 bases not matched to a gene. The germline gives CDR1 SQVTM, CDR2 ANQGSEA. In DNA form, the CDR3 reads TGCAGCGTTGCGGGAGGGGGGTCTAGCACCGGGGAGCTGTTTTTT. Protein product: CSVAGGGSSTGELFF.